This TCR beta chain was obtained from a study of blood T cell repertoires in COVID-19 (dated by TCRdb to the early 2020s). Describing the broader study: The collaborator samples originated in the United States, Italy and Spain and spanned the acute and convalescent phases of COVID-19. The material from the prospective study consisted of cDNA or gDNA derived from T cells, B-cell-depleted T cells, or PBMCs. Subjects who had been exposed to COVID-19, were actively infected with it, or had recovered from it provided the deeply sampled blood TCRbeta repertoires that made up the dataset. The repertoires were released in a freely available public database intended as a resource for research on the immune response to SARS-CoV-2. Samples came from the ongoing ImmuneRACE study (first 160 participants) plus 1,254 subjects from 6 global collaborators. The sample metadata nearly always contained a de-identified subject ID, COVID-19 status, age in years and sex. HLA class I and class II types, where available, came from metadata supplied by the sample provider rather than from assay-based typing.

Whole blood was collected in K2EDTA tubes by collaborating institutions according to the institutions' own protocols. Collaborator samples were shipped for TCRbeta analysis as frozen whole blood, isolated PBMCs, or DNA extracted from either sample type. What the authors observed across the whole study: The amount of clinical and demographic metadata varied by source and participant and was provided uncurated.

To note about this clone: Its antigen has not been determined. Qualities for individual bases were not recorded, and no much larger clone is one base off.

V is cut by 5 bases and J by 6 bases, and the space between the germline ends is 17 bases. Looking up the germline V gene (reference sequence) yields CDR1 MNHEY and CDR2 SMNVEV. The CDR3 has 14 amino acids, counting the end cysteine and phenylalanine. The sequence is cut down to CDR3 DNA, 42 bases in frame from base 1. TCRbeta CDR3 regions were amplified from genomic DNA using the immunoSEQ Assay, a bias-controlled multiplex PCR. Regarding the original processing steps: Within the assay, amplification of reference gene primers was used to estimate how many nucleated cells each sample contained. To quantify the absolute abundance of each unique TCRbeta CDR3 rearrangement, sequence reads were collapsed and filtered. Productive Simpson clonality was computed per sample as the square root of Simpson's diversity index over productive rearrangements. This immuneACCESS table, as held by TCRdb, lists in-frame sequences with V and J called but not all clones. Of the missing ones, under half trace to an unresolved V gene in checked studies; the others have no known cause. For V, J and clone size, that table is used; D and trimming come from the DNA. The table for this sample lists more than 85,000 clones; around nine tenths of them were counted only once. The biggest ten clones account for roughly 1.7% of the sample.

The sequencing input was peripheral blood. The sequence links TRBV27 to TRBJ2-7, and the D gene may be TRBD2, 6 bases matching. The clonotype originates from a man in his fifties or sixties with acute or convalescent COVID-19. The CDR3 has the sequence CASSPWDLEGEQYF. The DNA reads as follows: TGTGCCAGCAGTCCTTGGGACTTAGAGGGCGAGCAGTACTTC.